Below, one T cell receptor (beta chain) is given with its context. This clonotype showed up many times. Its antigen target is currently unknown. The sample holds no much larger clone one base away, and base qualities are not on file. The CDR3 contains 14 residues, cysteine and phenylalanine counted. Here the CDR3 DNA is all that survives: 42 bases in frame from base 1. Relative to germline, V is missing 3 bases and J is missing 4 bases, with 3 bases of the junction outside any gene match. These data belong to a study of CD8 T cells in ankylosing spondylitis (dated by TCRdb to about 2017). Turning to the overall study: The study profiled T cell receptor beta repertoires in healthy donors and ankylosing spondylitis patients to find disease-linked TCR variants. The whole study cohort included some 100 healthy donors and around 24 ankylosing spondylitis patients. Samples of peripheral blood were taken, and for ankylosing spondylitis patients, synovial fluid was collected as well. What the authors observed across the whole study: In peripheral blood, the disease-linked clones were found at relatively low frequencies and had a CD8+ phenotype. Blood from ankylosing spondylitis patients appeared to be characterized by a TCR beta motif made up of under ten highly homologous amino acid variants. The disease-linked clones were reported as significantly enriched in matched synovial fluid samples from ankylosing spondylitis patients. Some motif variants had previously been reported in the synovial fluid and blood of reactive arthritis patients, which suggests shared mechanisms of disease initiation.

Sequencing was performed on an Illumina HiSeq 2500. Quantitative 5'-RACE with molecular barcodes was used to prepare TCR beta libraries. Concerning the study's data processing: A new computational method based on a probabilistic model of VDJ rearrangement was used to identify disease-linked TCR variants. Starting from the raw public reads, TCRdb applied fastp trimming at Q25, assembled clones with MiXCR and retained in-frame beta chains. Here each entry gathers all rows of one CDR3 protein and keeps the most common genes and DNA. The V and J calls, along with clone size, are taken from TCRdb and not from the paper's own processing. For this sample there are some 29,000 distinct CDR3 sequences; roughly 7.9% appear just once. About 10% of the sample is in the top ten clones.

The sample taken for sequencing was blood, either unsorted or a sorted T cell fraction (not recorded which). The sequence was collected from a male donor with ankylosing spondylitis or in good health (not recorded which). The rearranged segments are TRBV12-3 or TRBV12-4 and TRBJ2-7; a stretch of 10 junction bases matches TRBD2. The DNA reads as follows: TGTGCCAGCAGTTTCGGACTAGCGGATTACGAGCAGTACTTC. This yields the protein CASSFGLADYEQYF.